The 26 T cell receptor beta chains given below trace back to one sample, sequenced in a study of T cell responses to AZD1222 COVID-19 vaccine. Sequencing used immunoSEQ multiplex PCR; TCRdb keeps in-frame clones, though not all of them. The sample carries hundreds of thousands of clones, 94% recorded once. The specimen was peripheral blood, collected 28 days after the second AZD1222 dose. These receptors were obtained from an adult who received the AZD1222 COVID-19 vaccine.

The chain employs TRBV6-5 and TRBJ1-5, with a weak D call TRBD1 (6 bases). Germline V gene data show CDR1 as MNHEY and CDR2 as SVGAGI. The CDR3 is made up of 15 amino acids. Trimming shortened V by 5 bases and J by 5 bases, and 16 bases separated the two germline ends. CDR3 in DNA: TGTGCCAGCAGTAAACGAGGGGGGGAGTATCAGCCCCAGCATTTT. Amino acids: CASSKRGGEYQPQHF.

The V gene is TRBV28, the J gene TRBJ1-5; 8 bases match TRBD1. The J segment lost 5 bases and the V segment lost 8 bases, leaving 11 bases of the junction unmatched. The CDR3 is made up of 15 amino acids. Germline V gene sequence: CDR1 MDHEN, CDR2 SYDVKM. CDR3 DNA sequence: TGTGCCAGCTCTCGGACAGGGACATCCGATCAGCCCCAGCATTTT. This encodes CASSRTGTSDQPQHF.

The V gene is TRBV15, the J gene TRBJ1-1, with D tentatively TRBD1 (6 bases). Trimming took 7 bases from V and 3 from J, leaving 12 bases between them. The CDR3 is 13 amino acids. Per germline, CDR1 LNHNV and CDR2 YYDKDF (reference sequence). This chain's CDR3 is CATTKGVDTEAFF. As DNA, the CDR3 is TGTGCCACCACTAAGGGGGTCGACACTGAAGCTTTCTTT.

This chain uses TRBV11-2 with TRBJ2-3, with 11 bases aligning to TRBD2. CDR3 size: 18 residues. Trimming at V came to 1 base and at J to 6 bases, leaving 12 bases not matched to a gene. CDR1 and CDR2 (germline): SGHAT, FQNNGV. The CDR3 loop is CASSLVPKLAGDGDTQYF. The CDR3 DNA follows: TGTGCCAGCAGCTTAGTCCCTAAACTAGCGGGAGATGGCGATACGCAGTATTTT.

This clone was recorded only once. The CDR3 DNA reads TGTGCCAGCAGCTTGGCCCCAGGGCCTAGCTCTGGGGCCAACGTCCTGACTTTC. This codes for CASSLAPGPSSGANVLTF. The genes are TRBV5-4 and TRBJ2-6; tentatively, D is TRBD1 (5 bases). Germline V gives CDR1 SGHNT, CDR2 YYREEE (reference sequence). The length of the CDR3 is 18 residues. Trimming removed 0 bases at V and 0 bases at J, with 13 bases between.

This clone has just a few counts. The gene calls are TRBV28 and TRBJ2-2; D might be TRBD1 (5 bases). Germline V CDR1 and CDR2: MDHEN, SYDVKM. Trimming shortened V by 7 bases and J by 0 bases, and 15 bases separated the two germline ends. CDR3 length: 16 residues. This chain's CDR3 is CASTYILGANTGELFF. DNA of the CDR3: TGTGCCAGCACATATATATTAGGGGCGAACACCGGGGAGCTGTTTTTT.

The J gene is TRBJ2-1, the V gene TRBV7-9; 7 bases align to TRBD2. This CDR3 region has 19 residues. CDR1 and CDR2 (germline): SEHNR, FQNEAQ (reference sequence). V lost 5 bases and J lost 2; bases outside the gene matches: 18. CDR3 in amino acids: CASSPGLLAEPPAYNEQFF. CDR3 coding DNA: TGTGCCAGCAGCCCCGGTTTGCTAGCGGAACCACCGGCCTACAATGAGCAGTTCTTC. The entire variable domain, with the rest obtained from reference TRBV7-9 and TRBJ2-1, is as follows: DTGVSQNPRHKITKRGQNVTFRCDPISEHNRLYWYRQTLGQGPEFLTYFQNEAQLEKSRLLSDRFSAERPKGSFSTLEIQRTEQGDSAMYLCASSPGLLAEPPAYNEQFFGPGTRLTVL.

V and J are TRBV18 and TRBJ2-3; 12 positions match TRBD2. With 6 bases clipped from V and 5 bases from J, the junction kept 6 bases outside the gene matches. This CDR3 has 15 amino acids. Germline CDR1 is KGHSH and CDR2 is LQKENI. The CDR3 nucleotides are TGTGCCAGCTCGTCACTAGCGGGGGGAGGAGATACGCAGTATTTT. It encodes CASSSLAGGGDTQYF. Together with reference TRBV18 and TRBJ2-3, the CDR3 gives the full variable domain: NAGVMQNPRHLVRRRGQEARLRCSPMKGHSHVYWYRQLPEEGLKFMVYLQKENIIDESGMPKERFSAEFPKEGPSILRIQQVVRGDSAAYFCASSSLAGGGDTQYFGPGTRLTVL.

This chain connects TRBV6-5 to TRBJ2-7, with 8 bases fitting TRBD2. The CDR3 consists of 15 residues. CDR1 is MNHEY and CDR2 is SVGAGI in the germline V gene. V was pared by 7 bases and J by 2 bases, with 10 bases of the junction left unmatched. The CDR3 spells CASTRSGSFAYEQYF. The DNA for the CDR3 is TGTGCCAGCACACGAAGCGGGAGCTTTGCCTACGAGCAGTACTTC.

CDR3 loop: CASSLGASGPYEQYF. The CDR3 nucleotides are TGCGCCAGCAGCTTGGGGGCTAGCGGGCCCTACGAGCAGTACTTC. V is TRBV5-1 and J is TRBJ2-7, with 8 bases fitting TRBD2. CDR1 is SGHRS, CDR2 YFSETQ, per germline. V trimming: 0 bases; J trimming: 2 bases; junction bases outside the gene matches: 4. The CDR3 totals 15 residues.

This chain connects TRBV9 to TRBJ2-7; D is unresolved. Germline loops: CDR1 SGDLS, CDR2 YYNGEE. V shed 0 bases and J shed 4 bases, with 8 bases lying between them. This CDR3 has 13 amino acids. The CDR3 DNA is TGTGCCAGCAGCGTAGGGTACGGATACGAGCAGTACTTC. This sequence encodes CASSVGYGYEQYF.

CDR3 sequence (DNA): TGTGCCAGTATTGCACAGGGGGGCGGGGAGCTGTTTTTT. This sequence encodes CASIAQGGGELFF. The chain has TRBV19 and TRBJ2-2; 8 nucleotides line up with TRBD1. The CDR3 is 13 amino acids. Germline V CDR1 and CDR2: LNHDA, SQIVND (reference sequence). J lost 7 bases, V lost 7 bases, and 5 bases had no gene match.

This clone has just one count. The chain couples TRBV7-8 to TRBJ2-7; 7 bases are a match to TRBD2. V lost 6 bases, J lost 7 bases, and 12 bases stayed unmatched. Per the germline V gene, CDR1 is SGHVS and CDR2 is FQNEAQ. The CDR3 runs to 14 residues. The CDR3 loop reads CASSPREVLREQYF. The CDR3 DNA follows: TGTGCCAGCAGTCCCCGGGAGGTCCTTCGGGAGCAGTACTTC.

The chain links TRBV18 to TRBJ1-1; D not certain. The CDR3 length is 13 residues. Looked up from germline, CDR1 is KGHSH and CDR2 is LQKENI. Trimming removed 2 bases from V and 1 base from J, with 5 bases in between. The CDR3 sequence is CASSPNGNTEAFF. The CDR3 DNA follows: TGTGCCAGCTCACCAAACGGGAACACTGAAGCTTTCTTT.

This chain connects TRBV3-1 (or the pseudogene TRBV3-2) to TRBJ2-5; D may correspond to TRBD1 or TRBD2 (6 bases each). Germline V gives CDR1 LGHDT, CDR2 YNNKEL (reference sequence). With 1 base removed from V and 5 bases from J, the gap between germline ends came to 20 bases. The CDR3 length is 17 residues. The CDR3 sequence: CASSQAPGGPRTETQYF. The CDR3 nucleotides are TGTGCCAGCAGCCAAGCCCCCGGGGGCCCACGCACGGAGACCCAGTACTTC.

The chain links TRBV6-4 to TRBJ2-1, with D possibly TRBD2 on 6 matching bases. The CDR3 loop spans 13 amino acids. CDR1 is MRHNA and CDR2 is SNTAGT in the germline V gene. Trimming removed 7 bases at V and 8 bases at J, with 15 bases between. The CDR3 DNA sequence: TGTGCCAGCACAGGACTACCATGGGATGAGCAGTTCTTC. Amino acids: CASTGLPWDEQFF.

The V and J genes are TRBV2 and TRBJ2-3; tentative D call: TRBD1 (6 bases). In germline, CDR1 is SNHLY, CDR2 FYNNEI. V lost 11 bases, J lost 5 bases, and 17 bases lay in between. The length of the CDR3 is 13 residues. Here the CDR3 DNA reads TGTGCCGCGAGTGGGGGCGATGAAGATACGCAGTATTTT. Amino acids: CAASGGDEDTQYF.

This chain joins TRBV7-8 and TRBJ1-2; D not resolved. The V gene lost 4 bases and the J gene lost 4 bases, with 13 bases spanning the gap. The CDR3 has 14 amino acids. Germline V gene lookup returns CDR1 SGHVS and CDR2 FQNEAQ. CDR3 loop: CASSSGSRGYGYTF. For the CDR3, the DNA is TGTGCCAGCAGCTCCGGTAGTCGGGGCTATGGCTACACCTTC.

The chain uses TRBV28 and TRBJ2-7; D may be TRBD1 (5 bases). This CDR3 is built from 16 residues. In germline, CDR1 is MDHEN, CDR2 SYDVKM. Trimming shortened V by 2 bases and J by 1 base, and 15 bases separated the two germline ends. The CDR3: CASSLGVLGRSYEQYF. For the CDR3, the DNA is TGTGCCAGCAGTTTAGGAGTATTGGGGCGGTCCTACGAGCAGTACTTC.

The V gene is TRBV20-1, the J gene TRBJ2-3; D call uncertain. Germline-derived CDR1 and CDR2 are DFQATT and SNEGSKA (reference sequence). The CDR3 contains 10 residues. The V end lost 3 bases, the J end lost 6 bases, and 4 bases lay between the germline ends. In DNA, the CDR3 is TGCAGTGCTAGGCGGGATACGCAGTATTTT. Residues: CSARRDTQYF.

The CDR3 bases are TGTGCCAGCAGCGTAGAAGGGTTTGGGTCCTACGAGCAGTACTTC. It is translated as CASSVEGFGSYEQYF. The V and J genes are TRBV9 and TRBJ2-7; D remains unclear. Germline CDR1 and CDR2: SGDLS and YYNGEE. The CDR3 is 15 residues long. The germline V and J ends were trimmed by 0 bases and 1 base, with 11 bases remaining between them.

The rearrangement links TRBV20-1 to TRBJ1-3; D ambiguous. Germline CDR1 DFQATT, CDR2 SNEGSKA (reference sequence). The CDR3 sequence is 11 residues long. Trimming took off 7 bases at V and 1 base at J, with 5 bases between the two ends. The CDR3 here is CSGVSGNTIYF. The CDR3 nucleotides read TGCAGTGGAGTATCTGGAAACACCATATATTTT.

The chain is built from TRBV25-1 and TRBJ2-5; TRBD1 agrees at 7 bases. Germline CDR1 is MGHDK and CDR2 is SYGVNS. The J segment lost 3 bases and the V segment lost 7 bases, leaving 17 bases of the junction unmatched. The CDR3 has 17 amino acids. CDR3 sequence (DNA): TGTGCCAGCACCGAGGGCATGGACAGGTCAGTCGAAGAGACCCAGTACTTC. This codes for CASTEGMDRSVEETQYF. The variable domain in full, with the rest retrieved from reference TRBV25-1 and TRBJ2-5, is EADIYQTPRYLVIGTGKKITLECSQTMGHDKMYWYQQDPGMELHLIHYSYGVNSTEKGDLSSESTVSRIRTEHFPLTLESARPSHTSQYLCASTEGMDRSVEETQYFGPGTRLLVL.

This chain uses TRBV12-3 or TRBV12-4 with TRBJ2-2; D unclear. The CDR3 is made up of 12 amino acids. V gave up 5 bases and J gave up 6 bases, with 7 bases separating them. This CDR3 is CASSTRAGELFF. CDR3 nucleotide sequence: TGTGCCAGCAGTACGCGAGCCGGGGAGCTGTTTTTT.

The chain combines TRBV5-1 with TRBJ2-3; D is perhaps TRBD2 (5 bases). V lost 3 bases and J 5 bases, leaving 7 bases between the germline ends. Per germline, CDR1 SGHRS and CDR2 YFSETQ. The CDR3 has 12 residues. The CDR3 coding sequence is TGCGCCAGCAGCTCCGCGGGAGATACGCAGTATTTT. Amino acids: CASSSAGDTQYF.

This clone was seen once. CDR3 in DNA: TGTGCCAGTAGTACGATTATCAGGGAGAATGGCTACACCTTC. It codes for CASSTIIRENGYTF. V is TRBV19 and J is TRBJ1-2; D might be TRBD1 (5 bases). The CDR3 contains 14 residues. Trimming pared 4 bases from V and 6 bases from J, leaving 15 bases between. Germline CDR1 reads LNHDA; CDR2 reads SQIVND (reference sequence).